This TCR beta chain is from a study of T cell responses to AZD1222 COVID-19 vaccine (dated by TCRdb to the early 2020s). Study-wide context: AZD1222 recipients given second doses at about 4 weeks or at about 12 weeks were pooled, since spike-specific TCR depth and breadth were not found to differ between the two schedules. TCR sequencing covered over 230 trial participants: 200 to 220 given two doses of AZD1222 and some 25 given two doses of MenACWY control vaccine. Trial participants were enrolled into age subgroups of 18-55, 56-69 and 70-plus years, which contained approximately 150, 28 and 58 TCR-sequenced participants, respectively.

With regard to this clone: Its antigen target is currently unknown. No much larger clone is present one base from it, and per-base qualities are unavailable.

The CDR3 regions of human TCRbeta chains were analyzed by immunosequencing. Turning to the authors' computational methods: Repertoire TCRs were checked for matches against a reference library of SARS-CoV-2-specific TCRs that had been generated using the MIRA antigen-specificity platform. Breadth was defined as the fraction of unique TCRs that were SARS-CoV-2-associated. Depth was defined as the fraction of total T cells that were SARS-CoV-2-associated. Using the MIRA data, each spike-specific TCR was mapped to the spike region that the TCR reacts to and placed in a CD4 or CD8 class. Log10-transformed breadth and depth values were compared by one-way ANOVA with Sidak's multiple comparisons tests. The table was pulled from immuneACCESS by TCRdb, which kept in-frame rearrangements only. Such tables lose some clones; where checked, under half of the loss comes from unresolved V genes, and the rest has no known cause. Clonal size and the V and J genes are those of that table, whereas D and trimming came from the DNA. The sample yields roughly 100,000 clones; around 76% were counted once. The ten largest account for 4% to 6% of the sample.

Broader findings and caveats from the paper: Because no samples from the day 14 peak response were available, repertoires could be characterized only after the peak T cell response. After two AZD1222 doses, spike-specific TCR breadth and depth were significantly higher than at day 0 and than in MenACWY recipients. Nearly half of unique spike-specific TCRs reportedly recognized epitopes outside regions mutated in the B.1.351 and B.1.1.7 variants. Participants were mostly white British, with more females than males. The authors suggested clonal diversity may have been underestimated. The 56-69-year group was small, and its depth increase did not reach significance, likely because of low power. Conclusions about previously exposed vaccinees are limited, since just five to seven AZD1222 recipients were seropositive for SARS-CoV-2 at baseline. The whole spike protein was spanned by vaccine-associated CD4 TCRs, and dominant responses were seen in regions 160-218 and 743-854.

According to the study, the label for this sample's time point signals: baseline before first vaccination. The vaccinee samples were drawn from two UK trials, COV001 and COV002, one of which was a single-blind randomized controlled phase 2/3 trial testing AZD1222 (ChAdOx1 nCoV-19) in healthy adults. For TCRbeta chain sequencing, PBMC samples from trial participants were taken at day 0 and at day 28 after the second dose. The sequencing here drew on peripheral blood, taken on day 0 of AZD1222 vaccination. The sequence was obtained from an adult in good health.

The CDR3 in this case is CASSSGLGYTF. In nucleotides, the sequence is TGTGCCAGCAGTTCGGGTTTGGGCTACACCTTC. The chain links TRBV28 with TRBJ1-2; the D gene is unclear. The germline V gene yields MDHEN for CDR1 and SYDVKM for CDR2. Inclusive of the bounding cysteine and phenylalanine, the CDR3 is 11 residues long. The retained sequence is limited to the CDR3, 33 bases, with the frame set at the first base. The V and J ends are trimmed by 4 bases and 8 bases, leaving 8 bases between them.